This T cell receptor (beta chain) stems from a study of cytomegalovirus exposure and HLA in healthy donors. It was with 60 Vbeta and 13 Jbeta primers that the PCR ran. Authors' processing steps: As a later analysis found, there were tens of millions of unique TCR beta chains, of which roughly 11 million were shared. Generated by immunoSEQ multiplex PCR, the TCRdb table keeps only in-frame clones and is missing some. V and J calls and clone size are given by that table; D and trimming were obtained from the DNA. The sample comprises 150,000 or so clones, more than 75% of which are singletons, and roughly 5.3% rests with the top ten. CDR1 and CDR2 (germline): SGDLS, YYNGEE. This CDR3 has 15 amino acids. Trimming cost V 4 bases and J 4 bases; bases outside gene matches: 8.

Sequenced input: PBMCs. The sequence was collected from a woman aged 40 to 55 in good health and CMV-seropositive. The V and J genes are TRBV9 and TRBJ2-1; 7 positions agree with TRBD2. Here the CDR3 DNA reads TGTGCCAGCAGCCCCGGACTAGGGAATTACAATGAGCAGTTCTTC. Protein sequence: CASSPGLGNYNEQFF.